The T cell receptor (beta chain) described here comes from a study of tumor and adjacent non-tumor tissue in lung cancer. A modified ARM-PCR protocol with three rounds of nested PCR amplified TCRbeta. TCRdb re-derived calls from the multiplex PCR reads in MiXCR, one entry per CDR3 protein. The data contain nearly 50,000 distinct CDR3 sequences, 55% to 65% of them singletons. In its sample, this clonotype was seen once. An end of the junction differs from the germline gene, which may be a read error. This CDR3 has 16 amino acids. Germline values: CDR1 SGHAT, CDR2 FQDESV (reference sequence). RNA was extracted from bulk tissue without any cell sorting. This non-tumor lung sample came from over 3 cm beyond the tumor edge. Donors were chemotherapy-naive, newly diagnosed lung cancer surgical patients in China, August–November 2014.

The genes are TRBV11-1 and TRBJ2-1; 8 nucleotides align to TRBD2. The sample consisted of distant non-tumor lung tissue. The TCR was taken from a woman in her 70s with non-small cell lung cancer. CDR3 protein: CVSSLALAGLYNDQLF. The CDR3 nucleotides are TGTGTCAGCAGCTTAGCCCTAGCGGGCCTGTACAATGATCAGCTCTTC. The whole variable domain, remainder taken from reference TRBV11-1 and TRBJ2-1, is EAEVAQSPRYKITEKSQAVAFWCDPISGHATLYWYRQILGQGPELLVQFQDESVVDDSQLPKDRFSAERLKGVDSTLKIQPAELGDSAMYLCVSSLALAGLYNDQLFGPGTRLTVL.